The 22 T cell receptor beta chains in this list originate from one sample, sequenced in a study of cytomegalovirus exposure and HLA in healthy donors. Primers included in the PCR were 60 Vbeta and 13 Jbeta primers. The protocol was immunoSEQ multiplex PCR, while the TCRdb copy is restricted to in-frame clones and leaves out a portion. The sample holds approximately 100,000 clones, 65% to 85% seen once. The sample taken for sequencing was PBMCs. These receptors were obtained from a woman in her forties in good health and CMV-seronegative.

The V gene is TRBV18, the J gene TRBJ2-5; TRBD1 matches at 8 bases. The V and J ends lost 0 bases and 3 bases, in that order; junction bases with no gene match: 0. CDR1 and CDR2 (germline): KGHSH, LQKENI. The CDR3 extends over 14 amino acids. The CDR3 region is CASSPPTGEETQYF. CDR3 sequence (DNA): TGTGCCAGCTCACCACCGACAGGGGAAGAGACCCAGTACTTC.

In its sample, this clone was seen a few times. The rearrangement links TRBV4-2 to TRBJ2-2; D is unclear. CDR1 and CDR2 (germline): LGHNA, YNFKEQ. The CDR3 contains 16 residues. The germline V and J ends were trimmed by 4 bases and 0 bases, with 12 bases remaining between them. The CDR3 region is CASSRNLGSNTGELFF. The CDR3 DNA sequence: TGTGCCAGCAGCCGAAACCTCGGGTCGAACACCGGGGAGCTGTTTTTT.

This clone has more than one count but fewer than ten. The chain uses TRBV28 and TRBJ2-7, with 9 nucleotides matching TRBD2. V was clipped by 3 bases and J by 1 base; unmatched bases: 7. The length of the CDR3 is 16 residues. The germline V gene has CDR1 MDHEN and CDR2 SYDVKM. The DNA for the CDR3 is TGTGCCAGCAGTTTGACTAGCGGAAGACGGTCCTACGAGCAGTACTTC. Translating it yields CASSLTSGRRSYEQYF.

The rearrangement uses TRBV13 and TRBJ2-7; 8 nucleotides match TRBD1. The J segment lost 4 bases and the V segment lost 4 bases, leaving 12 bases of the junction unmatched. CDR3 length: 16 residues. Germline-derived CDR1 and CDR2 are PRHDT and FYEKMQ (reference sequence). The CDR3 sequence is CASSSTGEGGGYEQYF. The CDR3 nucleotides are TGTGCCAGCAGCTCGACAGGGGAAGGAGGCGGGTACGAGCAGTACTTC.

Comment on this clone: A junction end diverges from the germline sequence, so it may reflect a read error. J is TRBJ2-1 and V is TRBV19, with 9 bases lining up with TRBD2. This CDR3 has 14 amino acids. Germline CDR1 reads LNHDA; CDR2 reads SQIVND (reference sequence). The CDR3 is CASMNSGGHNERFF. CDR3 nucleotide sequence: TGTGCCAGTATGAATAGCGGGGGACACAATGAGCGGTTCTTC. Full variable domain (rest looked up from reference TRBV19 and TRBJ2-1): DGGITQSPKYLFRKEGQNVTLSCEQNLNHDAMYWYRQDPGQGLRLIYYSQIVNDFQKGDIAEGYSVSREKKESFPLTVTSAQKNPTAFYLCASMNSGGHNERFFGPGTRLTVL.

This chain joins TRBV7-2 and TRBJ2-7; 13 nucleotides agree with TRBD2. Germline-derived CDR1 and CDR2 are SGHTA and FQGNSA. V shed 5 bases and J 10 bases; nucleotides not matched to a gene: 8. The CDR3 totals 14 residues. CDR3 loop: CASSVGLAGRYQYF. CDR3 coding DNA: TGTGCCAGCAGCGTGGGACTAGCGGGGAGGTATCAGTACTTC.

The J gene is TRBJ1-2, the V gene TRBV5-4; tentative D call: TRBD1 (6 bases). Germline V lookup: CDR1 SGHNT, CDR2 YYREEE (reference sequence). V lost 1 base, J lost 3 bases, and 7 bases lay in between. This CDR3 is 13 amino acids long. The CDR3 coding sequence is TGTGCCAGCAGCTTGAGGACAGACTATGGCTACACCTTC. This codes for CASSLRTDYGYTF.

V and J are TRBV21-1 and TRBJ2-7; TRBD1, the table's D call, lacks a check against the DNA. TRBV21-1 is a recognized pseudogene. The CDR3 totals 16 residues. The CDR3 protein is CASSPLCLPTVYEQYF. CDR3 DNA: TGTGCCAGCAGCCCTTTGTGCCTTCCGACAGTTTACGAGCAGTACTTC.

The chain employs TRBV7-9 and TRBJ1-5; TRBD1 matches 7 bases. The CDR3 runs 14 residues. The V gene end was trimmed by 3 bases and the J gene end by 2 bases; junction bases not matched to a gene: 1. Germline CDR1 SEHNR, CDR2 FQNEAQ (reference sequence). CDR3 protein: CASSFDRGNQPQHF. In DNA form, the CDR3 reads TGTGCCAGCAGCTTTGACAGGGGCAATCAGCCCCAGCATTTT.

The chain links TRBV6-7 to TRBJ2-7; 12 bases map to TRBD2. TRBV6-7 counts as an open reading frame of uncertain function. The CDR3 loop spans 14 amino acids. After removal of 7 bases from V and 3 bases from J, the junction contained 4 bases not matched to a gene. The CDR3 reads CASIQTSGGYEQYF. Written as DNA, the CDR3 is TGTGCCAGCATCCAGACTAGCGGGGGCTACGAGCAGTACTTC.

The V gene is TRBV7-9, the J gene TRBJ2-3; 10 bases agree with TRBD2. Per germline, CDR1 SEHNR and CDR2 FQNEAQ (reference sequence). The CDR3 has 17 amino acids. V shed 5 bases, J shed 3 bases, and the junction held 11 bases outside the gene matches. CDR3 residues: CASSPITSGVSTDTQYF. For the CDR3, the DNA is TGTGCCAGCAGCCCTATTACTAGCGGGGTTTCTACAGATACGCAGTATTTT.

The rearrangement uses TRBV23-1 and TRBJ1-5; D is undetermined. TRBV23-1 belongs to the ORF category, with a function that is uncertain. The CDR3 sequence is 19 residues long. The germline V and J ends were trimmed by 6 bases and 4 bases, with 28 bases remaining between them. In DNA form, the CDR3 reads TGCGCCAGCAGCCATAAACCGAGGTCAATAAAAACTCAGAATCAGCCCCAGCATTTT. Translation gives CASSHKPRSIKTQNQPQHF.

This clone has just one count. CDR3 in amino acids: CASSPTGESEAFF. The DNA for the CDR3 is TGTGCCAGCTCACCTACAGGGGAGTCTGAAGCTTTCTTT. The genes are TRBV18 and TRBJ1-1; 7 nucleotides agree with TRBD1. The V gene's germline CDR1 is KGHSH and CDR2 LQKENI. CDR3 length: 13 residues. Trimming cost V 3 bases and J 6 bases; bases outside gene matches: 4.

To note about this clone: At one end, the junction sequence differs from germline, possibly due to a read error. The V call is TRBV7-7, the J call TRBJ2-5; D is perhaps TRBD1 (6 bases). The CDR3 spans 12 residues. Per the germline V gene, CDR1 is SSHAT and CDR2 is FNYEAQ (reference sequence). For the CDR3, the DNA is TGTGCTAGCAGCACACTTACAGGGAGCCACCACTTC. Its translation is CASSTLTGSHHF.

In DNA form, the CDR3 reads TGCGCCAGCAGTGATGTGGTAGCGATAAGCACAGATACGCAGTATTTT. Protein product: CASSDVVAISTDTQYF. The chain links TRBV10-1 to TRBJ2-3, with a possible D match to TRBD2 (5 bases). Looked up from germline, CDR1 is WNHNN and CDR2 is SYGVQD (reference sequence). The V end was cut by 3 bases, the J end by 0 bases, with 13 bases between. The CDR3 loop spans 16 amino acids.

The J gene is TRBJ2-3, the V gene TRBV2; 10 nucleotides match TRBD1. The V and J ends lost 8 bases and 7 bases, in that order; junction bases with no gene match: 12. This CDR3 comprises 15 residues. The germline V gene encodes CDR1 SNHLY and CDR2 FYNNEI. CDR3 nucleotide sequence: TGTGCCAGCCGATCCGGGACAGGGGTTTTGCATACGCAGTATTTT. Translated, it gives CASRSGTGVLHTQYF.

This clone was observed a single time. The V and J genes are TRBV6-6 and TRBJ1-2; D might be TRBD1 (5 bases). In germline, CDR1 is MNHNY, CDR2 SVGAGI (reference sequence). V was shortened by 7 bases and J by 3 bases, with 12 bases between the two germline ends. There are 13 residues in the CDR3. This CDR3 reads CASTPREDYGYTF. The CDR3 nucleotides are TGTGCCAGCACTCCCAGGGAGGACTATGGCTACACCTTC.

This chain joins TRBV10-3 and TRBJ1-3; possibly TRBD1 for D (6 bases). The CDR3 spans 13 residues. Trimming cost V 9 bases and J 2 bases, with 11 bases left between them. Germline CDR1 reads ENHRY; CDR2 reads SYGVKD. The chain's CDR3 is CAIGQQAGNTIYF. CDR3 DNA sequence: TGTGCCATAGGACAGCAAGCTGGAAACACCATATATTTT.

This chain joins TRBV5-1 and TRBJ1-1, with 10 bases fitting TRBD1. Trimming removed 0 bases from V and 0 bases from J; junction bases left unmatched: 11. Germline V CDR1 and CDR2: SGHRS, YFSETQ. The CDR3 loop spans 19 amino acids. CDR3 residues: CASSLGQGAGIGMNTEAFF. CDR3 nucleotides: TGCGCCAGCAGCTTGGGACAGGGGGCTGGCATAGGAATGAACACTGAAGCTTTCTTT.

This rearrangement joins TRBV21-1 to TRBJ2-5; the table gives TRBD2 as D, unverified against the DNA. TRBV21-1 is termed a pseudogene. The CDR3 extends over 15 amino acids. CDR3 region: CASSKVGTRKETQYF. CDR3 bases: TGTGCCAGCAGCAAAGTTGGGACTAGGAAGGAGACCCAGTACTTC.

This clone came up once. The chain has TRBV28 and TRBJ1-6; perhaps TRBD1 as D (5 bases). Looked up from germline, CDR1 is MDHEN and CDR2 is SYDVKM. The V gene lost 3 bases and the J gene lost 4 bases, with 10 bases spanning the gap. There are 15 residues in the CDR3. CDR3 protein: CASSFMGGYNSPLHF. Here the CDR3 DNA reads TGTGCCAGCAGTTTTATGGGGGGGTATAATTCACCCCTCCACTTT.

The chain links TRBV18 to TRBJ2-3, with 9 bases lining up with TRBD1. Trimming cost V 3 bases and J 3 bases; bases outside gene matches: 7. This CDR3 contains 16 residues. Germline loops: CDR1 KGHSH, CDR2 LQKENI. DNA for the CDR3: TGTGCCAGCTCACCCGATGCCGGGACAGGGACAGATACGCAGTATTTT. Protein: CASSPDAGTGTDTQYF.